This TCR beta chain was recorded in a study of blood T cell repertoires in COVID-19. In the study overall: Samples taken during acute and convalescent COVID-19 were collected in the United States, Italy and Spain. Sample material is recorded as cDNA or gDNA derived from T cells, B-cell-depleted T cells, or PBMCs.

Looked up from germline, CDR1 is LGHNA and CDR2 is YSLEER. The length of the CDR3 is 18 residues. The V end lost 0 bases, the J end lost 1 base, and 13 bases lay between the germline ends. In the original analysis: By means of reference gene primer amplification, nucleated cell counts were estimated. The method was immunoSEQ multiplex PCR; TCRdb's version includes in-frame clones alone and lacks a portion of them. V, J and clone size reflect that table, while D and trimming were determined from the DNA. The sample consists of 250,000 or so clones, roughly 80% of them appearing once. The receptor comes from a woman under 30 with acute or convalescent COVID-19. Sample: peripheral blood. The V gene is TRBV4-3, the J gene TRBJ1-6; the D is unclear. The chain's CDR3 is CASSQEPPGTSYNSPLHF. CDR3 DNA: TGCGCCAGCAGCCAAGAACCTCCAGGAACGTCCTATAATTCACCCCTCCACTTT.